The 15 T cell receptor beta chains below were found in one sample sequenced in a study of blood T cell repertoires in COVID-19. Method: immunoSEQ multiplex PCR; TCRdb's copy keeps in-frame clones and lacks some. The table lists 70,000 or so clones, roughly 80% of them singletons. Sequenced material: peripheral blood. The receptors come from a man aged 60 to 75 with acute or convalescent COVID-19.

V is TRBV6-5 and J is TRBJ1-1, with 7 bases fitting TRBD1. After removal of 6 bases from V and 3 bases from J, the junction contained 7 bases not matched to a gene. This CDR3 has 14 residues. The germline V gene encodes CDR1 MNHEY and CDR2 SVGAGI. The CDR3 nucleotides are TGTGCCAGCAGGCCCGGGACAGAATACACTGAAGCTTTCTTT. This codes for CASRPGTEYTEAFF.

The genes are TRBV9 and TRBJ1-2; D is unresolved. This CDR3 region has 17 residues. Trimming shortened V by 4 bases and J by 7 bases, and 26 bases separated the two germline ends. The germline gives CDR1 SGDLS, CDR2 YYNGEE. The CDR3 DNA follows: TGTGCCAGCAGCCCAGATAACGCCCGACGGAGACCTGGTGGCTACACCTTC. It encodes CASSPDNARRRPGGYTF.

The chain joins TRBV18 to TRBJ1-1; 8 bases agree with TRBD1. CDR1 is KGHSH, CDR2 LQKENI, per germline. The CDR3 is 13 amino acids. The V segment lost 5 bases and the J segment 3 bases; nucleotides outside the gene matches: 2. The CDR3 DNA sequence: TGTGCCAGCTCAAAACAGGGGGACACTGAAGCTTTCTTT. Translating gives CASSKQGDTEAFF.

J is TRBJ1-1 and V is TRBV2, with D possibly being TRBD1 (5 bases). CDR3 size: 14 residues. From germline, CDR1 is SNHLY and CDR2 FYNNEI. Deletions cut 3 bases from V and 2 bases from J, with 10 bases between. For the CDR3, the DNA is TGTGCCAGCAGTGATCTAGGGGTCAACACTGAAGCTTTCTTT. It translates to CASSDLGVNTEAFF. Variable domain in full (rest from reference TRBV2 and TRBJ1-1): EPEVTQTPSHQVTQMGQEVILRCVPISNHLYFYWYRQILGQKVEFLVSFYNNEISEKSEIFDDQFSVERPDGSNFTLKIRSTKLEDSAMYFCASSDLGVNTEAFFGQGTRLTVV.

The rearrangement joins TRBV7-2 to TRBJ2-7; TRBD2 agrees at 7 bases. With 1 base clipped from V and 7 bases from J, the junction kept 10 bases outside the gene matches. Germline V CDR1 and CDR2: SGHTA, FQGNSA. The CDR3 consists of 15 residues. The CDR3 DNA follows: TGTGCCAGCAGCTTAGAGGGGACTACCAGTGTGGAGCAGTACTTC. It translates to CASSLEGTTSVEQYF.

This chain uses TRBV4-3 with TRBJ1-6, with a possible D match to TRBD1 (5 bases). Germline values: CDR1 LGHNA, CDR2 YSLEER. This CDR3 comprises 13 residues. V was pared by 4 bases and J by 10 bases, with 11 bases between. As DNA, the CDR3 is TGCGCCAGCAGCCTAGGAGGGGAATCACCCCTCCACTTT. Residues: CASSLGGESPLHF.

The chain carries TRBV18 and TRBJ1-1; TRBD1 agrees at 8 bases. CDR1 is KGHSH and CDR2 is LQKENI in the germline V gene. The CDR3 runs 15 residues. Germline trimming cut 3 bases from V and 6 bases from J; bases unmatched to any gene: 9. The CDR3 region is CASSPSQTGVSEAFF. Here the CDR3 DNA reads TGTGCCAGCTCACCCTCCCAGACAGGGGTTTCTGAAGCTTTCTTT.

This clone came up once. This chain uses TRBV5-1 with TRBJ1-4; maybe TRBD1 (5 bases). Trimming stripped 1 base from V and 12 bases from J, with 13 bases between. The CDR3 length is 13 residues. CDR1 and CDR2 (germline): SGHRS, YFSETQ. The CDR3 DNA follows: TGCGCCAGCAGCTTGAACGGTCAAGGGGAACTGTTTTTT. This translates into CASSLNGQGELFF.

The J gene is TRBJ1-2, the V gene TRBV11-2, with D unclear. Germline V CDR1 and CDR2: SGHAT, FQNNGV. V lost 2 bases and J lost 8, with 12 bases in between. The CDR3 covers 13 residues. The DNA for the CDR3 is TGTGCCAGCAGCTTAATCGCAGGTCAGGGCTACACCTTC. Its protein product is CASSLIAGQGYTF.

This rearrangement joins TRBV7-9 to TRBJ2-3; no clear D. With 5 bases removed from V and 5 bases from J, the gap between germline ends came to 11 bases. The V gene's germline CDR1 is SEHNR and CDR2 FQNEAQ (reference sequence). The CDR3 is made up of 13 amino acids. Written as DNA, the CDR3 is TGTGCCAGCAGCCTGAGACTCAAAGATACGCAGTATTTT. Translated, it gives CASSLRLKDTQYF.

This clone is termed medium-sized. This chain connects TRBV6-5 to TRBJ1-2, with D tentatively TRBD1 (6 bases). There are 15 residues in the CDR3. CDR1 MNHEY and CDR2 SVGAGI come from the germline V gene. V lost 6 bases, J lost 2 bases, and 16 bases lay in between. The CDR3 region is CASSYIQTGNYGYTF. CDR3 nucleotides: TGTGCCAGCAGCTATATTCAGACAGGCAACTATGGCTACACCTTC.

The genes are TRBV21-1 and TRBJ2-3; no DNA check was done on the table's D call, TRBD2. TRBV21-1 is tagged as a pseudogene. This CDR3 has 17 residues. CDR3 amino acids: CASMSGPSGGDTDTQYF. The CDR3 nucleotides are TGTGCCAGCATGAGCGGGCCCTCGGGCGGGGACACAGATACGCAGTATTTT.

The sample holds many counts of this clone. The V gene is TRBV27, the J gene TRBJ1-6, with a weak D call TRBD1 (6 bases). Germline assignment: CDR1 MNHEY and CDR2 SMNVEV (reference sequence). This CDR3 comprises 17 residues. V was shortened by 3 bases and J by 5 bases, with 17 bases between the two germline ends. Written as DNA, the CDR3 is TGTGCCAGCAGTTTCCGCATCCGGGCAGGGGATAATTCACCCCTCCACTTT. Translating it yields CASSFRIRAGDNSPLHF.

V usage is TRBV5-5 and J usage is TRBJ1-5; D ambiguous. The CDR3 extends over 12 amino acids. V dropped 2 bases and J dropped 6 bases, with 6 bases sitting between them. The germline gives CDR1 SGHKS, CDR2 YYEKEE (reference sequence). CDR3: CASSFFLQPQHF. In DNA, the CDR3 is TGTGCCAGCAGCTTTTTTCTTCAGCCCCAGCATTTT.

The chain is built from TRBV6-4 and TRBJ2-3; a weak D match, TRBD2 (5 bases). In germline, CDR1 is MRHNA, CDR2 SNTAGT. V was shortened by 10 bases and J by 0 bases, with 20 bases between the two germline ends. This CDR3 has 16 amino acids. The CDR3 DNA follows: TGTGCCACCCCGGCGGCCTACACGGGGAGCACAGATACGCAGTATTTT. This codes for CATPAAYTGSTDTQYF.